This T cell receptor beta chain originates from a study of human T cells and chemical hapten exposure. Study-level information: The patch tests put 0.01% DPC on the skin of the upper back and were read 6 days later. Study-level findings and limits: Donor immune responses may differ from healthy people's, since all donors had alopecia.

This clonotype came up once. The antigen remains undetermined. V lost 0 bases, J lost 1 base, and 10 bases lay in between. Per the germline V gene, CDR1 is SGHVS and CDR2 is FNYEAQ. CDR3 size: 15 residues. Described time point: patch test 2, 6 weeks after DPC sensitization. As to treatment: therapeutic diphenylcyclopropenone sensitization with weekly scalp DPC. Donors, patients with alopecia ranging from 18 to 70 years old and judged suitable for DPC, provided samples. TCRdb reanalysed the RACE reads using MiXCR and keeps one entry per CDR3 protein. This sample has about 100,000 distinct CDR3 sequences, with approximately 10% found just once.

The sequences come from whole blood, collected in connection with sensitization to the hapten diphenylcyclopropenone (DPC). This chain connects TRBV7-6 to TRBJ2-7; D is possibly TRBD1 (5 bases). The receptor comes from a woman in her thirties or forties with alopecia areata. Some clones in this sample may be carry-over from other donors' samples. CDR3 region: CASSLARKGSYEQYF. DNA of the CDR3: TGTGCCAGCAGCTTAGCGCGGAAGGGGTCCTACGAGCAGTACTTC.